This T cell receptor (beta chain) was captured in a study of control samples from healthy donors and cancer patients. The junction had 3 bases not matched to a gene; V was cut back by 3 bases and J by 11 bases. Germline loops: CDR1 SGHNT, CDR2 YYREEE (reference sequence). The CDR3 sequence is 11 residues long. Method: immunoSEQ multiplex PCR; TCRdb's copy keeps in-frame clones and lacks some. The sample includes some 48,000 clones, 93% of them seen just once. Input material: PBMCs. V is TRBV5-4 and J is TRBJ1-1; TRBD1 agrees at 8 bases. The receptor was isolated from a woman in her forties or fifties with head and neck cancer. The CDR3: CASSSGGEAFF. As DNA, the CDR3 is TGTGCCAGCAGCTCAGGGGGCGAGGCTTTCTTT.